One and the same sample provided the 13 T cell receptor beta chains below, sequenced in a study of blood T cell repertoires in COVID-19. Assay used: immunoSEQ multiplex PCR; TCRdb lists only in-frame clones, some missing. The table lists hundreds of thousands of clones, roughly nine tenths of them singletons. The specimen was PBMCs or T cells enriched from blood (not recorded which). The receptors were sampled from a man aged 18 to 29 who had recovered from COVID-19.

The CDR3 DNA sequence: TGTGCCAGCAGCTTTGACAGGGGTACTGAAGCTTTCTTT. This encodes CASSFDRGTEAFF. The chain joins TRBV7-2 to TRBJ1-1; 8 bases are a match to TRBD1. This CDR3 is built from 13 residues. The ends lost 3 bases at V and 5 bases at J; junction bases unmatched: 2. Germline assignment: CDR1 SGHTA and CDR2 FQGNSA.

The chain links TRBV3-1 (or the pseudogene TRBV3-2) to TRBJ2-1, with TRBD2 matching 8 bases. This CDR3 is built from 16 residues. J gave up 7 bases and V 1 base, and 9 bases lay outside the gene matches. Germline CDR1 and CDR2: LGHDT and YNNKEL (reference sequence). The DNA for the CDR3 is TGTGCCAGCAGCCAAGTCATCTCTAGCGGGTTAAATGAGCAGTTCTTC. Translated, it gives CASSQVISSGLNEQFF.

The CDR3 nucleotides read TGTGCCAGCAGCTTCGGACAGTGGTCCAATGAGCAGTTCTTC. It specifies CASSFGQWSNEQFF. The chain employs TRBV7-3 and TRBJ2-1, with D perhaps matching TRBD1 (6 bases). V lost 3 bases to trimming and J lost 6 bases, with 12 bases between them. CDR1 is SGHTA and CDR2 is FQGTGA in the germline V gene. The CDR3 length is 14 residues. Filled out from reference TRBV7-3 and TRBJ2-1, the complete variable domain reads GAGVSQTPSNKVTEKGKYVELRCDPISGHTALYWYRQSLGQGPEFLIYFQGTGAADDSGLPNDRFFAVRPEGSVSTLKIQRTERGDSAVYLCASSFGQWSNEQFFGPGTRLTVL.

The gene calls are TRBV7-2 and TRBJ1-5, with D perhaps matching TRBD1 (5 bases). V lost 3 bases and J lost 0, with 9 bases in between. The germline gives CDR1 SGHTA, CDR2 FQGNSA. The CDR3 spans 15 residues. CDR3 nucleotide sequence: TGTGCCAGCAGCTTCGCAGGGTATAGCAATCAGCCCCAGCATTTT. Protein product: CASSFAGYSNQPQHF.

In the case of this clone: Other DNA sequences in this specimen translate into the identical CDR3. This chain uses TRBV7-9 with TRBJ1-1; unclear D gene. V was clipped by 2 bases and J by 1 base, with 5 bases between them. CDR1 and CDR2 from the germline V gene are SEHNR and FQNEAQ (reference sequence). This CDR3 is 13 amino acids long. CDR3 coding DNA: TGTGCCAGCAGCTTATCAGGGAACACTGAAGCTTTCTTT. Translated: CASSLSGNTEAFF.

CDR3 DNA: TGTGCCAGCAGCTCGGTCGGGGAGCGGGAGGGCTTCACAGATACGCAGTATTTT. It encodes CASSSVGEREGFTDTQYF. This chain connects TRBV11-2 to TRBJ2-3; 10 bases align to TRBD2. Germline CDR1 SGHAT, CDR2 FQNNGV. This CDR3 is 18 amino acids long. The V segment lost 4 bases and the J segment 2 bases; nucleotides outside the gene matches: 12.

The rearrangement uses TRBV3-1 (or the pseudogene TRBV3-2) and TRBJ2-5, with a tentative D call TRBD2 (5 bases). Germline CDR1 LGHDT, CDR2 YNNKEL (reference sequence). Trimming cost V 4 bases and J 1 base, with 10 bases left between them. The CDR3 runs to 14 residues. The CDR3 DNA sequence: TGTGCCAGCAGCCCAGAGGGCCTCCAAGAGACCCAGTACTTC. Translating it yields CASSPEGLQETQYF.

The chain couples TRBV4-1 to TRBJ2-5; weak D call: TRBD2 (6 bases). V was trimmed by 6 bases and J by 4 bases, leaving 9 bases between them. Germline values: CDR1 MGHRA, CDR2 YSYEKL. The length of the CDR3 is 12 residues. The CDR3 here is CASRGEAETQYF. In DNA form, the CDR3 reads TGCGCCAGCAGGGGGGAGGCAGAGACCCAGTACTTC.

Details on this clone: The sample holds other DNA sequences that translate to the same CDR3. The genes are TRBV28 and TRBJ2-6; D not resolved. With 7 bases removed from V and 1 base from J, the gap between germline ends came to 5 bases. The length of the CDR3 is 13 residues. Per the germline V gene, CDR1 is MDHEN and CDR2 is SYDVKM. CDR3 sequence (DNA): TGTGCCAGCACTCTATCTGGGGCCAACGTCCTGACTTTC. Translation gives CASTLSGANVLTF.

The chain recombines TRBV6-5 with TRBJ2-7, with TRBD2 as a possible D gene (6 bases). CDR1 and CDR2 from the germline V gene are MNHEY and SVGAGI. Deletions cut 7 bases from V and 2 bases from J, with 12 bases between. The CDR3 is made up of 13 amino acids. CDR3 coding DNA: TGTGCCAGCATCGGGACTGGGACCTACGAGCAGTACTTC. It encodes CASIGTGTYEQYF.

The rearrangement joins TRBV19 to TRBJ1-1; D gene uncertain. Trimming removed 4 bases at V and 1 base at J, with 19 bases between. This CDR3 region has 17 residues. CDR1 LNHDA and CDR2 SQIVND come from the germline V gene (reference sequence). The CDR3 region has the DNA TGTGCCAGTAGTACCGTCGGAGGAGGTAGGAGGAACACTGAAGCTTTCTTT. Translating gives CASSTVGGGRRNTEAFF.

The V gene is TRBV3-1 (or the pseudogene TRBV3-2), the J gene TRBJ1-1; D gene uncertain. Germline V gene data show CDR1 as LGHDT and CDR2 as YNNKEL (reference sequence). Trimming took off 3 bases at V and 6 bases at J, with 11 bases between the two ends. This CDR3 has 13 residues. This CDR3 reads CASSHKRAAEAFF. As DNA, the CDR3 is TGTGCCAGCAGCCACAAGCGGGCCGCTGAAGCTTTCTTT.

This clone was found once. This sequence joins TRBV10-2 and TRBJ2-7; D possibly corresponds to TRBD1 (6 bases). CDR3 size: 12 residues. The V end was cut by 8 bases, the J end by 2 bases, with 10 bases between. The germline CDR1 and CDR2 sequences are WSHSY and SAAADI. This CDR3 reads CASHGQTYEQYF. The CDR3 coding sequence is TGCGCCAGCCATGGACAGACCTACGAGCAGTACTTC.